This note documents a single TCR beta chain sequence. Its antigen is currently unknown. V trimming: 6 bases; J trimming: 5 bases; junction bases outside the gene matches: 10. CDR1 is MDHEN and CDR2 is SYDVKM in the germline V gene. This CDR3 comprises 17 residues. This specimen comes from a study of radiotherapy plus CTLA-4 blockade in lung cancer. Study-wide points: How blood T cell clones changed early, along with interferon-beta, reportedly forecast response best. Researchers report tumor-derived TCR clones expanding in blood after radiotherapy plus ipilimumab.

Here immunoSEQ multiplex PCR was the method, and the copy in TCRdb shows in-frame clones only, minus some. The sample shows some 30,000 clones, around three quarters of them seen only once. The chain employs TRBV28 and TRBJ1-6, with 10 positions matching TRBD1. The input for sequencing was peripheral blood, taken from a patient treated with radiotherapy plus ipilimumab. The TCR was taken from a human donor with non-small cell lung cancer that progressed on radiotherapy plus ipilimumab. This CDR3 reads CASSLFLDRGHNSPLHF. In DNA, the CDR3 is TGTGCCAGCAGCCTTTTCCTCGACAGGGGGCATAATTCACCCCTCCACTTT.